This TCR beta chain was identified in a study of T cell repertoires in cytomegalovirus infection. A word on this clonotype: Its antigen is unidentified.

Study-wide points: Of the TCR beta families, the public ones yielded a cumulative frequency that identified carriers of CMV plus the relevant HLA. There were HLA-C-restricted CMV-specific TCR beta clonotypes dominating the ex vivo response.

V shed 2 bases and J shed 1 base, with 19 bases lying between them. CDR1 and CDR2 (germline): PRHDT, FYEKMQ (reference sequence). The CDR3 spans 18 residues. TCRdb called the reads again in MiXCR, with one record for every CDR3 protein. The sample records about 250,000 distinct CDR3 sequences, approximately 15% being singletons. The rearrangement links TRBV13 to TRBJ2-3; D perhaps matches TRBD2 (6 bases). This clonotype was obtained from a human donor in good health (CMV status not recorded). Some clones in this sample may be carry-over from other donors' samples. Sequenced input: CD8+ T cells from PBMCs. CDR3 amino acids: CASSLQGSDYSGTDTQYF. In DNA, the CDR3 is TGTGCCAGCAGCTTACAGGGATCGGACTATTCGGGCACAGATACGCAGTATTTT.